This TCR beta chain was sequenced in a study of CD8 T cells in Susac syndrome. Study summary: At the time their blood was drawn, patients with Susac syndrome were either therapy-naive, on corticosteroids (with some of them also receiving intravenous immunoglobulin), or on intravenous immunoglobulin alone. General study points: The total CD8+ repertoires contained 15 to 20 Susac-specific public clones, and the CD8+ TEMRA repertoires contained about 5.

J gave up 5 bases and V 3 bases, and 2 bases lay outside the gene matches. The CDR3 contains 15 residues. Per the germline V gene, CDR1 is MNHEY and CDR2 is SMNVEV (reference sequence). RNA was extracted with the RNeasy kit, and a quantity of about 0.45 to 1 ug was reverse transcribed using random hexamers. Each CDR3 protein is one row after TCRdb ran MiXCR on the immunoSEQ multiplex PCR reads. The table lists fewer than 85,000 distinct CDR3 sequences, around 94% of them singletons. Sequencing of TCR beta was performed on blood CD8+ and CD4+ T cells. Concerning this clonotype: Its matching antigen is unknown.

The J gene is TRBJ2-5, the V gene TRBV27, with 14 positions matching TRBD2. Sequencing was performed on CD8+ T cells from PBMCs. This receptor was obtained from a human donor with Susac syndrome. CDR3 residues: CASSFGTSGGETQYF. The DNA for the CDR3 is TGTGCCAGCAGTTTCGGGACTAGCGGGGGTGAGACCCAGTACTTC.